The entry that follows covers one TCR beta chain sequence. The entry originates in a study of blood T cell repertoires in COVID-19. Study-wide background: The United States, Italy and Spain provided the acute and convalescent COVID-19 samples.

TCRdb's copy holds only in-frame clones and misses some; the assay was immunoSEQ multiplex PCR. The repertoire has around 340,000 clones, about nine tenths of them found once; the top ten carry about 3.9%. In Seattle, patients joined the study during active infection and were tracked longitudinally. The sequencing sample was made of peripheral blood. The clonotype comes from a woman aged 55-69 years with COVID-19, enrolled during active disease.

DNA for the CDR3: TGTGCCAGCTCACCAGGCGGGGACTCACCCCTCCACTTT. Its translation: CASSPGGDSPLHF. The V and J genes are TRBV18 and TRBJ1-6, with TRBD1 as a possible D gene (5 bases). V gave up 2 bases and J gave up 10 bases, with 9 bases separating them. Per germline, CDR1 KGHSH and CDR2 LQKENI. This CDR3 is built from 13 residues.